This entry concerns a single T cell receptor (beta chain). Its antigen is currently unknown. This entry is derived from a study of shared clonotypes between healthy human individuals. Findings and caveats of the study: Generation probabilities of non-shared clonotypes were lower (relative to those shared by all four donors). It was observed that approximately 5% of naive CD4 clonotypes were shared across a few donors. Generally, estimated richness proved larger in naive subsets than it did in memory subsets.

As defined, naive CD8 cells were CD45RO-negative and positively selected for CCR7, with terminally differentiated effector memory CD45RA+ cells excluded. Germline V gene lookup returns CDR1 SGHDN and CDR2 FVKESK. The CDR3 is 14 amino acids. V was pared by 5 bases and J by 8 bases, with 18 bases between. Clones were read by immunoSEQ multiplex PCR, and TCRdb kept only the in-frame ones, dropping some. The sample holds some 2.1 million clones; around 93% are singletons and the top ten take around 1.7%. The source material was naive CD8+ T cells from PBMCs. The TCR originated in a man aged 18 to 30 in good health. Some clones in this sample may be carry-over from other donors' samples. V and J are TRBV14 and TRBJ1-2; perhaps TRBD1 as D (5 bases). In DNA form, the CDR3 reads TGTGCCAGCAGCGAAGGCGGGGGGTTAAGGGGCTACACCTTC. Amino acid sequence: CASSEGGGLRGYTF. The full variable domain, in which reference TRBV14 and TRBJ1-2 provide the parts outside the CDR3, is EAGVTQFPSHSVIEKGQTVTLRCDPISGHDNLYWYRRVMGKEIKFLLHFVKESKQDESGMPNNRFLAERTGGTYSTLKVQPAELEDSGVYFCASSEGGGLRGYTFGSGTRLTVV.